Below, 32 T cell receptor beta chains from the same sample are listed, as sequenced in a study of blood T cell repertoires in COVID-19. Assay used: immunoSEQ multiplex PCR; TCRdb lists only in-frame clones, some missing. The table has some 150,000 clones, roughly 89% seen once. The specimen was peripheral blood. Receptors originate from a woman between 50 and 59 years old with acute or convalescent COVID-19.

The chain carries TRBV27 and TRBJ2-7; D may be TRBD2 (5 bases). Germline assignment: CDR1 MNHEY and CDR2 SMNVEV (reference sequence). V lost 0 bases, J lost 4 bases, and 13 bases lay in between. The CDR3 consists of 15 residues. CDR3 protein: CASSLSHGDRYEQYF. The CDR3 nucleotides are TGTGCCAGCAGTTTATCCCACGGGGATAGATACGAGCAGTACTTC.

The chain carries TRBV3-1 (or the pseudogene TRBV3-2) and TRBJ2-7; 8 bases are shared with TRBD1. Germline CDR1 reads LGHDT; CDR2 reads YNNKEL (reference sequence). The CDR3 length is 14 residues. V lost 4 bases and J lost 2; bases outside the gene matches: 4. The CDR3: CASSLGTGAYEQYF. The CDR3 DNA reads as TGTGCCAGCAGCCTGGGGACAGGTGCCTACGAGCAGTACTTC.

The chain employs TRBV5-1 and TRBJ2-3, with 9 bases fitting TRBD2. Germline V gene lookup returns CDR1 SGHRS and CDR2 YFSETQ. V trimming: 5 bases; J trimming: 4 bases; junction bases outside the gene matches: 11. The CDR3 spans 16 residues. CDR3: CASRMGGGASADTQYF. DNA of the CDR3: TGCGCCAGCAGAATGGGCGGGGGGGCCAGTGCAGATACGCAGTATTTT.

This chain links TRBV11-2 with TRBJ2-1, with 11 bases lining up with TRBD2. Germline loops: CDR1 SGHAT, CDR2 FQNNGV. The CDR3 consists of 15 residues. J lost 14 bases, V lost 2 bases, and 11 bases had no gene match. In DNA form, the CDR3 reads TGTGCCAGCAGCTTATTGACTAGCGGGGTGGGAAGGGAGTTCTTC. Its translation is CASSLLTSGVGREFF.

The CDR3 region is CASSLRAGEKFF. CDR3 nucleotide sequence: TGTGCCAGCAGTTTGCGAGCGGGAGAAAAGTTCTTC. The rearrangement uses TRBV12-3 or TRBV12-4 and TRBJ2-1, with 8 bases aligning to TRBD2. Germline trimming cut 3 bases from V and 14 bases from J; bases unmatched to any gene: 6. The CDR3 consists of 12 residues.

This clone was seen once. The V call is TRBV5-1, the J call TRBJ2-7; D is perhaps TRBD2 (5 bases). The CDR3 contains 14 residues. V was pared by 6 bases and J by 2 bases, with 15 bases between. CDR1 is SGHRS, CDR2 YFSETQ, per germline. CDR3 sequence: CASKLIDYAYEQYF. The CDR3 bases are TGCGCCAGCAAGCTTATCGACTACGCCTACGAGCAGTACTTC.

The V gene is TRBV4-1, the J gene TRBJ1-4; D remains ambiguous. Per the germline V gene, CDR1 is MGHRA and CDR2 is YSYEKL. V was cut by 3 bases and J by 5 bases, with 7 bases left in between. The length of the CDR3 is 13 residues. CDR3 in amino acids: CASSQAGNEKLFF. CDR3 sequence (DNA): TGCGCCAGCAGCCAGGCGGGGAATGAAAAACTGTTTTTT.

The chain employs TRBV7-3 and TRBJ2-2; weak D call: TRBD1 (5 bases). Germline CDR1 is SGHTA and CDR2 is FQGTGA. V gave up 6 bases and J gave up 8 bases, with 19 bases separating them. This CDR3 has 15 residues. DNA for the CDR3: TGTGCCAGCAGTTCAAGGGGTTCTGAATCGGGGGAGCTGTTTTTT. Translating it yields CASSSRGSESGELFF.

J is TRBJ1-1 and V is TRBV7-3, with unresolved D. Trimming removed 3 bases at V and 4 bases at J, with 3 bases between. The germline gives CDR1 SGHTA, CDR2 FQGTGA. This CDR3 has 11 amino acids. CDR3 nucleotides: TGTGCCAGCAGCTTCGGCACTGAAGCTTTCTTT. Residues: CASSFGTEAFF.

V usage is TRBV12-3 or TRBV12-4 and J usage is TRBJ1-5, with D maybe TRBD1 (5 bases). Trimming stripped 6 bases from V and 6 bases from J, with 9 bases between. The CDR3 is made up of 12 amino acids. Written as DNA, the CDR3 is TGTGCCAGCAGCCCTGACAGTCAGCCCCAGCATTTT. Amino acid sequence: CASSPDSQPQHF.

The CDR3: CASSETGVGYTF. The CDR3 DNA is TGTGCCAGCAGTGAGACAGGGGTTGGCTACACCTTC. The chain carries TRBV6-6 and TRBJ1-2; 8 bases are a match to TRBD1. The trim removed 5 bases at V and 7 bases at J, leaving 3 bases unmatched. The CDR3 covers 12 residues. The germline V gene encodes CDR1 MNHNY and CDR2 SVGAGI (reference sequence).

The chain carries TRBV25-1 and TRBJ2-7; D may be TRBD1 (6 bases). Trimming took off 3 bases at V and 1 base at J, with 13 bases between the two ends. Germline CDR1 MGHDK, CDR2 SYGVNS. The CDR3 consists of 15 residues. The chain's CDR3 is CASSEGQNPSYEQYF. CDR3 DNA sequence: TGTGCCAGCAGTGAGGGACAAAACCCTTCCTACGAGCAGTACTTC.

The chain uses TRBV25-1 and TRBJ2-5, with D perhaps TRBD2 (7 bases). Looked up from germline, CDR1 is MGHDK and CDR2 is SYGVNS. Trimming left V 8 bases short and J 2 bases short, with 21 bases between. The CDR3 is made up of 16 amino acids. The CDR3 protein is CASCGGTRGVQETQYF. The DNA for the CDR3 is TGTGCCAGCTGTGGGGGCACTCGGGGGGTACAAGAGACCCAGTACTTC.

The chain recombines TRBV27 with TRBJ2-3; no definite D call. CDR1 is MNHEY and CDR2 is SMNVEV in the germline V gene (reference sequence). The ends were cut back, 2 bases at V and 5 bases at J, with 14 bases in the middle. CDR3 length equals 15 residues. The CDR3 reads CASSLRRRIGDTQYF. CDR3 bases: TGTGCCAGCAGTTTAAGGCGGCGGATCGGAGATACGCAGTATTTT.

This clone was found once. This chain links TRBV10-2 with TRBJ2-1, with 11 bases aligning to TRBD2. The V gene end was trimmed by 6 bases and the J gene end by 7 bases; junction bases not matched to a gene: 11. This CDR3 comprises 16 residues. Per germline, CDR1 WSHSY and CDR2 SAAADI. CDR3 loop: CASRVSGGAVYNEQFF. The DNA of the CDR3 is TGCGCCAGCAGGGTTAGCGGGGGGGCTGTGTATAATGAGCAGTTCTTC.

The CDR3 loop reads CASSLGRGNEAFF. In DNA, the CDR3 is TGTGCCAGCAGCTTAGGCAGGGGAAATGAAGCTTTCTTT. The gene calls are TRBV7-9 and TRBJ1-1; TRBD1 is a possible D gene (6 bases). In germline, CDR1 is SEHNR, CDR2 FQNEAQ (reference sequence). Trimming pared 1 base from V and 7 bases from J, leaving 10 bases between. The CDR3 length is 13 residues.

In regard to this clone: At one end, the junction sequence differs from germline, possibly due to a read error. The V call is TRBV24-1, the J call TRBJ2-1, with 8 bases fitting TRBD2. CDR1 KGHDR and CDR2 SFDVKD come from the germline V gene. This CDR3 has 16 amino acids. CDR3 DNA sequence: TGTGCCACCAGTGAACATGGGACTAGATCCTCCAATGAGCAGTTCTTC. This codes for CATSEHGTRSSNEQFF.

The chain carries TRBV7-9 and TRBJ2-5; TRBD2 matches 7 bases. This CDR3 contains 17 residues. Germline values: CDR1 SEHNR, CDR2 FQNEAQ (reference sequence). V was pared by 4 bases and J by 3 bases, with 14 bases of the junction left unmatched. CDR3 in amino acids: CASSSLRYGRIKETQYF. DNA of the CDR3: TGTGCCAGCAGCTCCCTCCGGTACGGGAGGATAAAAGAGACCCAGTACTTC.

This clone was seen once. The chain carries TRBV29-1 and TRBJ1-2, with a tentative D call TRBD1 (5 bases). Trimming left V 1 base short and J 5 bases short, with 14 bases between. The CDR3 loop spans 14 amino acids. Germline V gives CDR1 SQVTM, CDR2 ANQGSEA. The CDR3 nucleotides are TGCAGCGTTGAAGGGGAGCGGGGCCGGTATGGCTACACCTTC. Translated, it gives CSVEGERGRYGYTF.

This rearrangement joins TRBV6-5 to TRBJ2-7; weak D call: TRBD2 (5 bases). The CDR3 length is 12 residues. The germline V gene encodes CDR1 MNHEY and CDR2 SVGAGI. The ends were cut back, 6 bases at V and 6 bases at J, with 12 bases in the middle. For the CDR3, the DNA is TGTGCCAGCAGACGAGGGTTGGTCGAGCAGTACTTC. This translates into CASRRGLVEQYF.

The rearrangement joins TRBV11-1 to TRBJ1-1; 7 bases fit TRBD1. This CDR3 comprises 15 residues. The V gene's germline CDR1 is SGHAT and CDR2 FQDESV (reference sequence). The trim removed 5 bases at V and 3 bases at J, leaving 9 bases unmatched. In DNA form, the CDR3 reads TGTGCCAGCAGCGCCCGGACAGGAGACGACACTGAAGCTTTCTTT. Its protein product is CASSARTGDDTEAFF.

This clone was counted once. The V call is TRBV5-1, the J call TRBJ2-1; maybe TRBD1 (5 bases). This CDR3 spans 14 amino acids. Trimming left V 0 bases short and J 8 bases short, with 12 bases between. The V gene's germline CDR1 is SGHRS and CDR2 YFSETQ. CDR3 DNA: TGCGCCAGCAGCTTGGGGGGCTTTCTCGATGAGCAGTTCTTC. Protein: CASSLGGFLDEQFF.

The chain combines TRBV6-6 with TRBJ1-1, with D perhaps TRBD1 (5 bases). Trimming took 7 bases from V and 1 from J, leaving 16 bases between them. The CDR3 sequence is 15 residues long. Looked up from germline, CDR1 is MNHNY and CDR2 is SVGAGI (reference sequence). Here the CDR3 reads CASTEVAGGNTEAFF. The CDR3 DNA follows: TGTGCCAGCACCGAAGTGGCGGGGGGGAACACTGAAGCTTTCTTT.

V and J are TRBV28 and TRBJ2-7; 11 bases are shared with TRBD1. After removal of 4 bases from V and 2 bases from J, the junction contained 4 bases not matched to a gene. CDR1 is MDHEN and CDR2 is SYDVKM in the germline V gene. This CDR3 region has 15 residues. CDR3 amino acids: CASSWDRGGPYEQYF. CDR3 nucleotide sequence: TGTGCCAGCAGTTGGGACAGGGGGGGTCCCTACGAGCAGTACTTC.

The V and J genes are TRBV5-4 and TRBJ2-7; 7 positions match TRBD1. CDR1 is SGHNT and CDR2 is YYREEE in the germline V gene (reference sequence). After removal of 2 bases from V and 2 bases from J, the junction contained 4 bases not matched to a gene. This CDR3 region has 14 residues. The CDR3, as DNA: TGTGCCAGCAGCTTCCAGGGGGTTCCCTACGAGCAGTACTTC. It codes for CASSFQGVPYEQYF.

CDR3 nucleotides: TGCGCCAGCAGCCAAGATCGAAGAGGCCAGTACTTC. This gives the protein CASSQDRRGQYF. The chain couples TRBV4-1 to TRBJ2-5; D remains ambiguous. V lost 0 bases and J 10 bases, leaving 9 bases between the germline ends. From germline, CDR1 is MGHRA and CDR2 YSYEKL. The CDR3 runs to 12 residues.

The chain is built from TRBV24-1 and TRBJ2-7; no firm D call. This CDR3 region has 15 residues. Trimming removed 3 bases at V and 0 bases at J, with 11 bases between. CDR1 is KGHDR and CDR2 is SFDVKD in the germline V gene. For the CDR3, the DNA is TGTGCCACCAGTGATCGACACGTAGGCTCCTACGAGCAGTACTTC. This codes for CATSDRHVGSYEQYF.

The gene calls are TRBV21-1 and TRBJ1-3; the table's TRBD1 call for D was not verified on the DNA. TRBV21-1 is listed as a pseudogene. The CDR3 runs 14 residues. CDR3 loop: CASSAQGSGNTIYF. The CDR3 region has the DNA TGTGCCAGCAGCGCACAGGGCTCTGGAAACACCATATATTTT.

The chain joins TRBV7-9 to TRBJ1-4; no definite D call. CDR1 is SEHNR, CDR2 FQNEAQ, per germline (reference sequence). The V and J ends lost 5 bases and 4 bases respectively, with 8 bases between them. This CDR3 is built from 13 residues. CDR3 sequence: CASSLQLNEKLFF. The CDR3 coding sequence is TGTGCCAGCAGCCTGCAACTTAATGAAAAACTGTTTTTT.

The CDR3 bases are TGTGCCAGCAGACCCAGACAGGGGGAGGATGGCGAGCAGTACTTC. Translated: CASRPRQGEDGEQYF. This chain connects TRBV6-5 to TRBJ2-7; TRBD1 aligns across 9 bases. CDR3 length: 15 residues. Trimming cost V 6 bases and J 6 bases; bases outside gene matches: 12. Germline CDR1 reads MNHEY; CDR2 reads SVGAGI.

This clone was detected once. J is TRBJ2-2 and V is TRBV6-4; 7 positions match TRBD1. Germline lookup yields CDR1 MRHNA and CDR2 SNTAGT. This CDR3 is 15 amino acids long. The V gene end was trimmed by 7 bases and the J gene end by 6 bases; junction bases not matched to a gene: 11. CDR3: CASKGSTGRAGELFF. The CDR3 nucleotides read TGTGCCAGCAAGGGGTCGACAGGGCGCGCCGGGGAGCTGTTTTTT.

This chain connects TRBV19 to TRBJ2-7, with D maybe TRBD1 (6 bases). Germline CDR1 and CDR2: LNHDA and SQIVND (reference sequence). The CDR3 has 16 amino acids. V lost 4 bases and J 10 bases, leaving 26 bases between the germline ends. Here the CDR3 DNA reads TGTGCCAGTAGTAACGCTATGGGGGCCGAACTGGTTCGACAGTACTTC. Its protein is CASSNAMGAELVRQYF.